This entry lists 19 T cell receptor beta chains sequenced from one sample in a study of regulatory T cells in long-lasting Graves disease. Time point defined: persistent/refractory GD, antithyroid drugs over 5 years with positive TRAb. Extracted PBMC RNA gave rise to the TCR library. The authors built TCR beta libraries using iRepertoire HTBI primers and Arm-PCR of CDR3 regions. Each CDR3 protein is one row after TCRdb ran MiXCR on the multiplex PCR reads. This table has about 460,000 distinct CDR3 sequences, 20% to 25% appearing once. The sample was peripheral blood mononuclear cells (PBMCs), taken when the disease was refractory, from a patient treated with antithyroid drugs. Source of these receptors: a female donor with Graves disease.

This clonotype was detected only a few times. The rearrangement uses TRBV20-1 and TRBJ1-6; 7 nucleotides align to TRBD1. V lost 2 bases to trimming and J lost 8 bases; unmatched junction nucleotides: 0. This CDR3 spans 12 amino acids. In germline, CDR1 is DFQATT, CDR2 SNEGSKA (reference sequence). The CDR3 coding sequence is TGCAGTGCTAGACAGGGGGATTCACCCCTCCACTTT. Protein: CSARQGDSPLHF.

This clonotype has a count of ten or more. The chain recombines TRBV30 with TRBJ1-4; D is perhaps TRBD1 (5 bases). The CDR3 spans 13 residues. V shed 5 bases and J shed 4 bases, with 11 bases lying between them. Germline V CDR1 and CDR2: GTSNPN, SVGIG (reference sequence). The CDR3 reads CAWRDGSNEKLFF. The CDR3 nucleotides are TGTGCCTGGCGGGACGGCAGTAATGAAAAACTGTTTTTT.

This chain links TRBV30 with TRBJ1-1, with D perhaps matching TRBD1 (5 bases). The CDR3 is 12 amino acids. Trimming removed 2 bases from V and 5 bases from J, with 9 bases in between. Germline V gene sequence: CDR1 GTSNPN, CDR2 SVGIG (reference sequence). CDR3 protein: CAWSRRGTEAFF. For the CDR3, the DNA is TGTGCCTGGAGTAGAAGGGGAACTGAAGCTTTCTTT.

This clonotype came up a few times. The chain joins TRBV7-9 to TRBJ1-5; D might be TRBD1 (6 bases). V was cut by 4 bases and J by 5 bases, with 18 bases left in between. Germline V gene sequence: CDR1 SEHNR, CDR2 FQNEAQ (reference sequence). This CDR3 region has 16 residues. CDR3 bases: TGTGCCAGCAGCTCTACCAGGGGCCCCCGACATCAGCCCCAGCATTTT. Its translation is CASSSTRGPRHQPQHF.

This chain connects TRBV5-6 to TRBJ1-5; 7 nucleotides align to TRBD1. Per the germline V gene, CDR1 is SGHDT and CDR2 is YYEEEE. V shed 2 bases, J shed 11 bases, and the junction held 13 bases outside the gene matches. CDR3 length equals 15 residues. The CDR3 here is CASSLGRGFTVAQHF. In DNA form, the CDR3 reads TGTGCCAGCAGCTTAGGCAGGGGGTTTACCGTGGCCCAGCATTTT.

The sample holds a few counts of this clonotype. A single base separates this from a much larger clone, so it may be a read error. This chain joins TRBV9 and TRBJ1-1; 9 nucleotides agree with TRBD1. In germline, CDR1 is SGDLS, CDR2 YYNGEE. The CDR3 covers 12 residues. Trimming removed 7 bases from V and 4 bases from J; junction bases left unmatched: 2. The CDR3 loop reads CASGQGSTEAFF. The CDR3 DNA is TGTGCCAGCGGACAGGGGAGCACTGAAGCTTTCTTT. The full variable domain, completed using reference TRBV9 and TRBJ1-1, is DSGVTQTPKHLITATGQRVTLRCSPRSGDLSVYWYQQSLDQGLQFLIQYYNGEERAKGNILERFSAQQFPDLHSELNLSSLELGDSALYFCASGQGSTEAFFGQGTRLTVV.

This clonotype was seen only a few times. This chain joins TRBV20-1 and TRBJ1-1; unclear D gene. There are 14 residues in the CDR3. The V and J ends lost 6 bases and 0 bases respectively, with 14 bases between them. Germline V lookup: CDR1 DFQATT, CDR2 SNEGSKA (reference sequence). CDR3: CSAPLRAMNTEAFF. CDR3 nucleotide sequence: TGCAGTGCGCCACTCCGAGCTATGAACACTGAAGCTTTCTTT.

This chain uses TRBV7-6 with TRBJ1-6; D uncertain. The CDR3 covers 13 residues. The V gene lost 6 bases and the J gene lost 4 bases, with 7 bases spanning the gap. Germline CDR1 is SGHVS and CDR2 is FNYEAQ. DNA for the CDR3: TGTGCCAGCAGGAGGAATTATAATTCACCCCTCCACTTT. Translating it yields CASRRNYNSPLHF.

The table lists this clonotype with a few counts. V usage is TRBV10-3 and J usage is TRBJ1-5, with a weak D call TRBD1 (6 bases). CDR1 is ENHRY, CDR2 SYGVKD, per germline. V was shortened by 2 bases and J by 7 bases, with 12 bases between the two germline ends. The CDR3 is 14 amino acids. The CDR3 bases are TGTGCCATCAGTGAGGGGCAGGGGAAACAGCCCCAGCATTTT. It codes for CAISEGQGKQPQHF.

This chain uses TRBV7-9 with TRBJ2-2, with D perhaps TRBD1 or TRBD2 (5 bases each). V was shortened by 10 bases and J by 7 bases, with 16 bases between the two germline ends. Germline V CDR1 and CDR2: SEHNR, FQNEAQ (reference sequence). The length of the CDR3 is 13 residues. The chain's CDR3 is CANQTAVGGELFF. The CDR3 DNA reads as TGTGCCAACCAGACAGCGGTAGGCGGGGAGCTGTTTTTT. The complete variable domain, with remaining parts taken from reference TRBV7-9 and TRBJ2-2, reads DTGVSQNPRHKITKRGQNVTFRCDPISEHNRLYWYRQTLGQGPEFLTYFQNEAQLEKSRLLSDRFSAERPKGSFSTLEIQRTEQGDSAMYLCANQTAVGGELFFGEGSRLTVL.

This clonotype has at least ten counts. The gene calls are TRBV12-3 or TRBV12-4 and TRBJ1-2; TRBD1 might be the D (5 bases). Deletions cut 5 bases from V and 6 bases from J, with 22 bases between. The CDR3 covers 16 residues. The DNA for the CDR3 is TGTGCCAGCAGTATCACCCCAAGTTCTCTGGGGGATGGCTACACCTTC. Translated, it gives CASSITPSSLGDGYTF.

This sequence joins TRBV3-1 and TRBJ2-2, with D perhaps TRBD1 or TRBD2 (5 bases each). The germline V and J ends were trimmed by 0 bases and 2 bases, with 13 bases remaining between them. Per germline, CDR1 LGHDT and CDR2 YNNKEL (reference sequence). This CDR3 is 17 amino acids long. The CDR3 DNA sequence: TGTGCCAGCAGCCAAGATCTGGGGCTAGCCAACACCGGGGAGCTGTTTTTT. Translation: CASSQDLGLANTGELFF.

This chain joins TRBV6-2 or TRBV6-3 and TRBJ2-1, with 9 bases fitting TRBD2. In germline, CDR1 is MNHEY, CDR2 SVGEGT. The CDR3 contains 13 residues. J gave up 8 bases and V 4 bases, and 3 bases lay outside the gene matches. The CDR3 DNA follows: TGTGCCAGCAGTTCCATAGCGGGAGATGAGCAGTTCTTC. Residues: CASSSIAGDEQFF.

This clonotype occurred many times. This chain links TRBV7-2 with TRBJ1-5; the D gene is possibly TRBD1 (5 bases). Trimming removed 5 bases from V and 2 bases from J, with 10 bases in between. The CDR3 consists of 14 residues. From germline, CDR1 is SGHTA and CDR2 FQGNSA. The CDR3 here is CASSVQGGNQPQHF. In DNA, the CDR3 is TGTGCCAGCAGCGTCCAGGGTGGCAATCAGCCCCAGCATTTT.

This clonotype has only a few counts. The J gene is TRBJ2-7, the V gene TRBV15; D is perhaps TRBD1 (6 bases). V was pared by 1 base and J by 5 bases, with 15 bases between. The CDR3 is made up of 15 amino acids. Germline loops: CDR1 LNHNV, CDR2 YYDKDF (reference sequence). In nucleotides, the CDR3 is TGTGCCACCAGCAGAGGCGTGGGGGCCAAGGACGAGCAGTACTTC. Amino acids: CATSRGVGAKDEQYF.

CDR3 region: CASSQQRWGAGEAFF. DNA of the CDR3: TGCGCCAGCAGCCAACAAAGGTGGGGGGCTGGGGAAGCTTTCTTT. The genes are TRBV4-3 and TRBJ1-1; D possibly corresponds to TRBD1 (6 bases). The CDR3 totals 15 residues. V was shortened by 2 bases and J by 8 bases, with 18 bases between the two germline ends. Germline-derived CDR1 and CDR2 are LGHNA and YSLEER.

In this sample, this clonotype turned up a few times. The rearrangement joins TRBV7-2 to TRBJ2-7; D is unresolved. Trimming left V 2 bases short and J 2 bases short, with 16 bases between. The length of the CDR3 is 16 residues. Germline assignment: CDR1 SGHTA and CDR2 FQGNSA. The CDR3 nucleotides read TGTGCCAGCAGCTTATTGTTGATGGGGATAACCTACGAGCAGTACTTC. This encodes CASSLLLMGITYEQYF.

This clonotype was counted only a few times. The V and J genes are TRBV7-6 and TRBJ1-2; D is possibly TRBD1 (5 bases). This CDR3 comprises 13 residues. The germline CDR1 and CDR2 sequences are SGHVS and FNYEAQ. Trimming took off 10 bases at V and 4 bases at J, with 16 bases between the two ends. The CDR3 DNA follows: TGTGCCACCGCACAGGTTTCTATCTATGGCTACACCTTC. The encoded protein is CATAQVSIYGYTF.

The gene calls are TRBV29-1 and TRBJ2-7, with 9 nucleotides matching TRBD1. With 4 bases clipped from V and 7 bases from J, the junction kept 8 bases outside the gene matches. The CDR3 consists of 13 residues. The germline CDR1 and CDR2 sequences are SQVTM and ANQGSEA. Written as DNA, the CDR3 is TGCAGCGTTGTGGCCGGACAGGGGTTGGAGCAGTACTTC. Amino acid sequence: CSVVAGQGLEQYF.